This TCR beta chain is from a study of siplizumab effects on memory and regulatory T cells. Findings of the study overall: Left unconfirmed was the suppressive function of proliferating Tregs from siplizumab cultures.

CDR3 length: 14 residues. TCRdb's copy holds only in-frame clones and misses some; the assay was immunoSEQ multiplex PCR. The table lists about 100,000 clones, about 95% of them singletons. As to this clone: Its antigen is unidentified.

The sample taken for sequencing was non-Treg CD4+ T cells sorted from blood. This TCR derives from a human donor in good health. The chain links TRBV21-1 to TRBJ2-1; the table's TRBD2 call for D was not verified on the DNA. TRBV21-1 is labeled a pseudogene. Here the CDR3 DNA reads TGTGCCAGCAACACTAGCGGGAATGACAATGAGCAGTTCTTC. Encoded protein: CASNTSGNDNEQFF.